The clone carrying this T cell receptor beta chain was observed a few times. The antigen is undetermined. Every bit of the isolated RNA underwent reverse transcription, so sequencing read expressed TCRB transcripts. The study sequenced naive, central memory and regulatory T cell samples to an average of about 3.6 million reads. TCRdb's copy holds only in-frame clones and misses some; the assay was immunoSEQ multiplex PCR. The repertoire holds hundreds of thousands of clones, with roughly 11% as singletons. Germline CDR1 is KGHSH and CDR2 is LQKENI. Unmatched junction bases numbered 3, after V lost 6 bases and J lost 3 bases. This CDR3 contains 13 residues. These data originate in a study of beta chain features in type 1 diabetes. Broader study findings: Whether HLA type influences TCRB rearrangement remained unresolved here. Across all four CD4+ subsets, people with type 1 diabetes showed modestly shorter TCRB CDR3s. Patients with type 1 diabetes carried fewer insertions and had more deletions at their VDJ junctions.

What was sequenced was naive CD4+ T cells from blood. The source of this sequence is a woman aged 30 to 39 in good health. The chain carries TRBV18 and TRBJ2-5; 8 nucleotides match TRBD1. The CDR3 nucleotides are TGTGCCAGCTCCCCGGACAGGGAAGAGACCCAGTACTTC. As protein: CASSPDREETQYF.